This is a list of T cell receptor beta chains from one sample in a study of blood T cell repertoires in COVID-19. Libraries were prepared by immunoSEQ multiplex PCR; TCRdb keeps only in-frame clonotypes and omits some of them. This table has about 50,000 clones, about 90% appearing once. Sequencing was done on a sample of peripheral blood. All receptors come from a human donor with active COVID-19. The donor label of this sample is uncertain. CDR3s include the opening cysteine and the closing phenylalanine or tryptophan. A D gene is named only where the DNA matches it firmly. The size entry is marked missing in some rows and otherwise reads once, few, many or a size class.

J gene,V gene,clone size,D gene,CDR3 DNA,CDR3 protein
TRBJ1-2,TRBV24-1,-,TRBD1,TGTGCCACCAGTGATGGCACAGGGGGCAGGGAGGGCTACACCTTC,CATSDGTGGREGYTF
TRBJ1-4,TRBV14,once,-,TGTGCCAGCAGCAGGGGCTTAAATGAAAAACTGTTTTTT,CASSRGLNEKLFF
TRBJ2-7,TRBV2,few,-,TGTGCCAGCAGTGTTCAGACTCATGCCTACGAGCAGTACTTC,CASSVQTHAYEQYF
TRBJ2-6,TRBV19,-,-,TGTGCCAGTAGTTCACCAGGGGTTGGGGCCAACGTCCTGACTTTC,CASSSPGVGANVLTF
TRBJ2-2,TRBV7-9,-,-,TGTGCCAGCAGACTACAGGGCTTCACCGGGGAGCTGTTTTTT,CASRLQGFTGELFF
TRBJ2-1,TRBV10-3,-,TRBD1,TGTGCCAACTCCCGGGACAGGGGGCTCAATGAGCAGTTCTTC,CANSRDRGLNEQFF
TRBJ1-2,TRBV29-1,-,-,TGCAGCGTCTGGGACATTTTAAGCTACACCTTC,CSVWDILSYTF
TRBJ2-3,TRBV3-1/TRBV3-2,-,-,TGTGCCAGCAGCCAGCCGGCGGACACAGATACGCAGTATTTT,CASSQPADTDTQYF
TRBJ1-4,TRBV29-1,-,-,TGCAGCGTCGTTACAGGGTTTGATGAAAAACTGTTTTTT,CSVVTGFDEKLFF
TRBJ2-3,TRBV4-3,-,TRBD1,TGCGCCAGCAGCCAAGGTTCACAGGGGGCGATGGGAGATACGCAGTATTTT,CASSQGSQGAMGDTQYF
TRBJ2-5,TRBV25-1,-,-,TGTGCCAGCAGCCTTAATCCGGGAGAGACCCAGTACTTC,CASSLNPGETQYF